Described below is a single T cell receptor (beta chain) sequence and its context. No antigen is known for it. Base qualities are not provided; no much larger clone lies one nucleotide away. Library creation used the immunoSEQ multiplex PCR assay. The multiplex PCR relied on a mix of 60 forward primers for TCR Vbeta segments and 13 reverse primers for TCR Jbeta segments. The CDR3 region of rearranged TCR beta genes was amplified from genomic DNA by a multiplex PCR assay. On the Illumina HiSeq System, the amplified TCR beta libraries were sequenced as 87-base-pair reads. The study's processing was this. Across the 670 or so repertoires, a later analysis counted 75 million to 90 million unique TCR beta chains, some 11 million of which were shared by at least two donors. Raw reads were error-corrected and collapsed into unique sequences with a nearest-neighbor algorithm that merged closely related sequences to remove PCR and sequencing errors. To assign V, D and J gene segments, CDR3 sequences were aligned to IMGT reference sequences. For a sequence to be retained, a match of at least six nucleotides to both a V gene segment and a J gene segment was required. Rearrangements were called productive when the CDR3 lacked stop codons and stayed in frame with V and J; all others were non-productive. Following IMGT convention, CDR3 was defined as the stretch from the second conserved V-encoded cysteine up to the conserved J-encoded phenylalanine. Sequences without an unambiguous match to a single V gene segment were excluded from the earlier analysis of about 640 of the donors. In an earlier analysis of around 590 of the donors, a V segment was called functional when productive rearrangements were above 56.7%, and segregating when the standard deviation between donors exceeded 5%. A statistical classification framework was built to diagnose cytomegalovirus status from the catalog of TCR beta chain sequences. V and J gene assignment, in a later analysis, came from comparing TCR nucleotide sequences with IMGT/GENE-DB human TR gene sequences. In a later analysis, CDR3 sequences and most-parsimonious VDJ recombination scenarios were assigned using the TCRdist pipeline. A later analysis defined each TCR beta chain by its CDR3 amino acid sequence plus V-gene family, and excluded reads lacking a unique V-gene family. To address suspected cross-contamination and a sequencing artifact, a later analysis removed 550 to 750 highly shared, low-generation-probability nucleotide sequences. In a later analysis, a clonal expansion index was calculated for each public chain from normalized within-repertoire ranks of inferred template counts. A later analysis computed generation probabilities with a VDJ recombination model fitted to out-of-frame rearrangements, and checked the results against IGoR. A later analysis scored TCR-TCR, TCR-HLA and TCR-CMV co-occurrence with hypergeometric tests, applying a repertoire-size bias correction to TCR pairs. In a later analysis, false discovery rates were estimated by permuting HLA or CMV assignments 20 times. In a later analysis, co-occurring TCRs were grouped using DBSCAN, with TCRdist sequence similarity added in when clustering inside HLA-allele-positive subsets. Repertoires with fewer than 30,000 or more than 120,000 public chains were left out of co-occurrence clustering, as were five repertoires with anomalous nucleotide sharing. Here the immuneACCESS table is served through TCRdb, limited to in-frame sequences with V and J called. Missing clones are a known gap in these copies; in checked studies unresolved V genes cover under half, and the rest lacks a known reason. V and J calls and clone size are as listed in that table; D and trimming were resolved from the DNA. The sample records approximately 210,000 clones, around 79% of which are singletons. The ten largest clonotypes hold approximately 0.39% of the sample.

In total, about 650 healthy bone marrow donors made up the cohort. All cohort members were sampled while nominally healthy, although unrecorded immune exposures were likely present. The donor tested CMV seropositive and was one of the 289 seropositive cohort members. A peripheral blood sample was provided by each donor, and peripheral blood mononuclear cells were used for TCR beta sequencing. Genomic DNA extraction from the blood cell samples was performed with the Qiagen DNeasy Blood Extraction Kit. This entry belongs to a study of cytomegalovirus exposure and HLA in healthy donors listed by TCRdb under 2017. The study in broad terms: In an earlier analysis of 450 to 750 of the donors, around 300 Gb of sequence data and approximately 100 million unique TCR beta sequences from some 170 million T cells were reported. The study aimed to test whether cataloging public T cell receptors could reveal signatures of past pathogen exposure. Among the roughly 400 genotyped donors, around 79% belonged to the genetic ancestry cluster associated with self-reported Caucasian donors. HLA typing covered class I and class II loci at four-digit resolution. The study profiled the T cell repertoires of under 850 subjects by immunosequencing and related them to cytomegalovirus serostatus. The number of donors typed differed by locus, with 629-630 for A, B, C, DRB1 and DQB1, around 500 for DQA1, 600 to 610 for DPA1, and approximately 470 for DPB1. On average, 235,054 unique TCR beta nucleotide sequences were sequenced per donor among roughly 430 genotyped donors of the cohort, with roughly 20% of those sequences being non-productive. All discovery cohort repertoires had been generated on a single sequencing platform. To study patterns of TCR occurrence, a later analysis re-analyzed previously published TCR beta repertoires from 650 to 750 donors and added high-resolution HLA genotyping. Five DR-DQ haplotypes were treated as single units for association and clustering because of strong linkage in the cohort. Alongside the repertoire data, information on donor age, sex, ethnicity and CMV serostatus was compiled. A later genetic analysis took genome-wide SNP genotypes for about three fifths of the roughly 670 donors and used that subset as a discovery cohort. To decide whether each TCR beta V gene segment behaved as functional or pseudogenic, an earlier analysis of approximately 620 of the donors relied on high-throughput TCR beta sequencing. An early release that covered roughly 600 HLA-typed donors contained around 330 gigabases of sequencing data and 70 million to 100 million unique TCR sequences. To predict cytomegalovirus infection status, the study brought together high-throughput TCR immunosequencing, statistical association of individual TCRs with disease status, and machine learning. Besides the first cohort of 666 subjects, a separate validation cohort made up of over a hundred different subjects was used. In the later analysis, no new phenotypic data were used to find candidate immune exposures; instead, reliance was placed on TCR beta sequences and their occurrence across donors. Broader findings and caveats from the paper: In an earlier analysis of approximately 590 of the donors, most TCR beta V segments appeared in productive rearrangements about 90% or about 30% of the time, broadly matching IMGT annotations. The authors suggested that the approach could potentially be extended to other disease states and immunological phenotypes. According to a later analysis, most CMV-associated TCR beta chains appeared to be HLA-restricted, and the HLA associations seemed to be driven largely by CMV exposure. The classifier was reported to diagnose cytomegalovirus status with high specificity and sensitivity in both the original cohort and the validation cohort. A further reported finding was that TCR beta sequences accurately predicted the HLA-A and HLA-B alleles for most subjects in the first cohort. In a later analysis, HLA-associated TCR beta chains showed more clonal expansion and lower generation probabilities than non-associated chains that were equally common. At a false discovery rate of 0.05, a later analysis linked under 20,000 TCR beta sequences to specific HLA alleles. A group of highly shared sequence variants was considered likely to be a technical artifact of the sequencing pipeline. HLA typing was unavailable for some donors at each locus, so association tests used only the typed subset. Presence/absence analyses assumed roughly uniform sequencing depth across donors, an assumption that may not hold. Most TCR sequences were observed very rarely across donors, whereas some public TCRs were present in many individuals. Because the 87-base-pair reads could not distinguish some IMGT-functional V segments, including TRBV6-2 and TRBV6-3, those segments were excluded. An association between a missense DCLRE1C variant and V-gene and J-gene trimming of TCR beta chains was found in a later genetic analysis and replicated in an independent cohort. In a later analysis, TCR association rates were found to vary across HLA loci, with the most associated TCRs seen for DRB1 alleles and the fewest for HLA-C alleles. Several of the top co-occurrence clusters appeared to be linked to parvovirus B19, influenza, CMV and Epstein-Barr virus, according to a later analysis. The cohort was sequenced for TCR beta chains only, and without alpha or paired-chain data the features that could be detected were limited. When HLA alleles, especially DR and DQ, strongly co-occurred, TCR associations were difficult to assign to individual alleles. Correlated functional status among segregating V segments might reflect linkage disequilibrium, but an unknown experimental factor could not be ruled out. CMV serostatus was the only immune exposure information available for the cohort. The study listed 164 TCR beta chains as associated with cytomegalovirus. Because counts were too low, about 15 rarely observed V segments, including chromosome 9 orphons, were left out of the earlier analysis of 500 to 750 of the donors. Three of the identified cytomegalovirus-associated TCR beta chains were confirmed in vitro to be specific for cytomegalovirus antigens. A later genetic analysis reported fewer N-insertions in productive TCRs among donors in an Asian-associated ancestry cluster than the roughly 700-donor mean.

Trimming takes 1 base off V and 2 bases off J; junction bases not matched to a gene: 4. According to the germline V gene, CDR1 reads SGHTA and CDR2 reads FQGTGA. From the cysteine through the phenylalanine, the CDR3 covers 15 amino acids. Of all the DNA, just the CDR3 is kept, 45 bases in frame from base 1. The clonotype was recovered from a male donor in good health and CMV-seropositive. The specimen was PBMCs. The V and J segments used are TRBV7-3 and TRBJ2-5, with 7 bases aligning to TRBD2. The CDR3 region reads CASSLNGGGQETQYF. The nucleotide sequence reads TGTGCCAGCAGCTTAAATGGGGGGGGGCAAGAGACCCAGTACTTC.